The 26 T cell receptor beta chains below were found in one sample sequenced in a study of blood T cell repertoires in COVID-19. Profiling relied on immunoSEQ multiplex PCR, and the TCRdb table lists in-frame clones only, not all of them. The data contain roughly 240,000 clones, around 80% of them singletons. Sequencing used peripheral blood. The receptor source for this set is a man in his forties who had recovered from COVID-19.

The chain uses TRBV5-1 and TRBJ2-1; a weak D match, TRBD1 (6 bases). The CDR3 totals 15 residues. Germline assignment: CDR1 SGHRS and CDR2 YFSETQ. Trimming pared 0 bases from V and 4 bases from J, leaving 11 bases between. The chain's CDR3 is CASSLGIGQYNEQFF. The CDR3 bases are TGCGCCAGCAGCTTGGGAATCGGACAGTACAATGAGCAGTTCTTC.

This chain joins TRBV5-1 and TRBJ2-7, with 8 bases lining up with TRBD2. Germline V lookup: CDR1 SGHRS, CDR2 YFSETQ. Trimming cost V 1 base and J 5 bases; bases outside gene matches: 17. The length of the CDR3 is 18 residues. In DNA, the CDR3 is TGCGCCAGCAGCTTGTTGACTACCTCCGGGACTAGTATGGACGAGCAGTACTTC. Its protein product is CASSLLTTSGTSMDEQYF.

V is TRBV27 and J is TRBJ1-2, with D possibly matching TRBD1 (6 bases). V was pared by 10 bases and J by 4 bases, with 13 bases between. The CDR3 spans 12 residues. CDR1 is MNHEY and CDR2 is SMNVEV in the germline V gene (reference sequence). Written as DNA, the CDR3 is TGTGCCACCCGGGAGGGGGGCTATGGCTACACCTTC. Its translation: CATREGGYGYTF.

The chain uses TRBV16 and TRBJ1-1; possibly TRBD1 for D (5 bases). CDR3 length: 13 residues. CDR1 KGHSY and CDR2 FQNENV come from the germline V gene. V was cut by 8 bases and J by 0 bases, with 10 bases left in between. CDR3 DNA: TGTGCCAGCGCAGGGTTCATGAACACTGAAGCTTTCTTT. This sequence encodes CASAGFMNTEAFF. The variable domain in full, with the rest retrieved from reference TRBV16 and TRBJ1-1, is GEEVAQTPKHLVRGEGQKAKLYCAPIKGHSYVFWYQQVLKNEFKFLISFQNENVFDETGMPKERFSAKCLPNSPCSLEIQATKLEDSAVYFCASAGFMNTEAFFGQGTRLTVV.

The CDR3 sequence is CASSQDPGVLNSPLHF. The CDR3, as DNA: TGTGCCAGCAGCCAAGATCCAGGGGTTTTGAATTCACCCCTCCACTTT. V gene TRBV14 combines with J gene TRBJ1-6; TRBD1 is a possible D gene (6 bases). This CDR3 contains 16 residues. Germline CDR1 SGHDN, CDR2 FVKESK. Trimming shortened V by 0 bases and J by 7 bases, and 13 bases separated the two germline ends.

The gene calls are TRBV28 and TRBJ1-6, with D hard to call. V was shortened by 3 bases and J by 6 bases, with 12 bases between the two germline ends. Germline V lookup: CDR1 MDHEN, CDR2 SYDVKM. The CDR3 consists of 15 residues. CDR3 sequence reads: CASSFVGSANSPLHF. CDR3 DNA: TGTGCCAGCAGTTTCGTGGGGAGTGCTAATTCACCCCTCCACTTT.

The chain links TRBV5-4 to TRBJ1-2; 10 positions match TRBD1. The CDR3 contains 14 residues. From germline, CDR1 is SGHNT and CDR2 YYREEE (reference sequence). The V and J ends lost 6 bases and 6 bases, in that order; junction bases with no gene match: 8. The CDR3 region has the DNA TGTGCCAGCACTTTGACCGGGACAGGGGATGGCTACACCTTC. This sequence encodes CASTLTGTGDGYTF.

V is TRBV9 and J is TRBJ1-2; 8 nucleotides align to TRBD1. CDR1 is SGDLS, CDR2 YYNGEE, per germline. The ends lost 4 bases at V and 8 bases at J; junction bases unmatched: 13. The length of the CDR3 is 15 residues. The CDR3 loop reads CASSPPGQGLLGYTF. CDR3 DNA sequence: TGTGCCAGCAGCCCCCCCGGACAGGGTTTGTTGGGCTACACCTTC.

The chain uses TRBV25-1 and TRBJ2-3; the D is unclear. CDR3 length equals 14 residues. Germline V gives CDR1 MGHDK, CDR2 SYGVNS. V dropped 1 base and J dropped 4 bases, with 9 bases sitting between them. The CDR3: CASSESSGADTQYF. CDR3 nucleotide sequence: TGTGCCAGCAGTGAATCGAGTGGTGCAGATACGCAGTATTTT.

The chain links TRBV5-1 to TRBJ1-4, with D maybe TRBD1 (6 bases). The CDR3 is made up of 15 amino acids. CDR1 is SGHRS, CDR2 YFSETQ, per germline. V lost 2 bases and J lost 7, with 15 bases in between. Written as DNA, the CDR3 is TGCGCCAGCAGCTTCGGTCTGGGAGGGGGTGAAAAACTGTTTTTT. Translation gives CASSFGLGGGEKLFF.

This clone has only one observation. V is TRBV6-6 and J is TRBJ2-7; D call uncertain. This CDR3 spans 13 amino acids. From germline, CDR1 is MNHNY and CDR2 SVGAGI (reference sequence). The V gene lost 2 bases and the J gene lost 0 bases, with 5 bases spanning the gap. CDR3 residues: CASSYGGSYEQYF. DNA of the CDR3: TGTGCCAGCAGTTACGGCGGCTCCTACGAGCAGTACTTC.

The chain couples TRBV18 to TRBJ1-5, with 9 bases identical to TRBD1. Per the germline V gene, CDR1 is KGHSH and CDR2 is LQKENI. The ends lost 3 bases at V and 6 bases at J; junction bases unmatched: 15. The CDR3 is 18 residues long. The CDR3 region has the DNA TGTGCCAGCTCACCTTCCACTTCGGGACAGGGTGTCGTTCAGCCCCAGCATTTT. The encoded protein is CASSPSTSGQGVVQPQHF.

The chain uses TRBV29-1 and TRBJ1-1, with 9 bases aligning to TRBD1. Losses at the gene ends were 4 bases for V and 3 bases for J; bases not matched to a gene: 3. The V gene's germline CDR1 is SQVTM and CDR2 ANQGSEA. The CDR3 consists of 13 residues. The CDR3, as DNA: TGCAGCGTTGGAACAGGGGGCGACACTGAAGCTTTCTTT. It yields the protein CSVGTGGDTEAFF.

This clone was counted once. The chain links TRBV10-1 to TRBJ2-2; TRBD2 aligns across 11 bases. J lost 5 bases, V lost 10 bases, and 12 bases had no gene match. This CDR3 region has 16 residues. Germline V gene sequence: CDR1 WNHNN, CDR2 SYGVQD (reference sequence). The CDR3 DNA is TGCGCCAACCTCTTAGCGGGGGGGCCGTTAACCGGGGAGCTGTTTTTT. Protein product: CANLLAGGPLTGELFF.

The rearrangement uses TRBV4-1 and TRBJ2-2, with D uncertain. V was pared by 3 bases and J by 4 bases, with 12 bases between. The CDR3 loop spans 15 amino acids. Germline-derived CDR1 and CDR2 are MGHRA and YSYEKL. DNA of the CDR3: TGCGCCAGCAGCCAGGGCCCCTTGGGCACCGGGGAGCTGTTTTTT. This encodes CASSQGPLGTGELFF.

The V call is TRBV29-1, the J call TRBJ1-1; TRBD1 might be the D (5 bases). Per the germline V gene, CDR1 is SQVTM and CDR2 is ANQGSEA. The CDR3 totals 13 residues. The V gene lost 2 bases and the J gene lost 4 bases, with 11 bases spanning the gap. The CDR3 region has the DNA TGCAGCGTTGAAAAGGACATCCGCACTGAAGCTTTCTTT. Translated, it gives CSVEKDIRTEAFF.

The rearrangement joins TRBV10-3 to TRBJ2-2; 7 bases are a match to TRBD2. V lost 3 bases and J lost 5; bases outside the gene matches: 12. The CDR3 extends over 17 amino acids. The germline gives CDR1 ENHRY, CDR2 SYGVKD. CDR3 in amino acids: CAISEVPPGLRTGELFF. The CDR3 DNA follows: TGTGCCATCAGTGAAGTTCCGCCGGGACTACGGACCGGGGAGCTGTTTTTT.

CDR3 protein: CASSPPTGRGQPQHF. CDR3 bases: TGTGCCAGTAGTCCCCCGACAGGCCGCGGTCAGCCCCAGCATTTT. This chain joins TRBV19 and TRBJ1-5; tentative D call: TRBD1 (6 bases). There are 15 residues in the CDR3. Trimming stripped 5 bases from V and 6 bases from J, with 17 bases between. From germline, CDR1 is LNHDA and CDR2 SQIVND (reference sequence). Full variable domain (missing parts from reference TRBV19 and TRBJ1-5): DGGITQSPKYLFRKEGQNVTLSCEQNLNHDAMYWYRQDPGQGLRLIYYSQIVNDFQKGDIAEGYSVSREKKESFPLTVTSAQKNPTAFYLCASSPPTGRGQPQHFGDGTRLSIL.

Comments on this clone: Other DNA sequences from this sample encode an identical CDR3 as well. The CDR3 here is CSVTGGDGYTF. CDR3 nucleotide sequence: TGCAGCGTTACAGGGGGCGATGGCTACACCTTC. The chain couples TRBV29-1 to TRBJ1-2; 9 bases match TRBD1. The CDR3 runs 11 residues. CDR1 and CDR2 (germline): SQVTM, ANQGSEA. With 5 bases clipped from V and 6 bases from J, the junction kept 1 base outside the gene matches.

This sequence joins TRBV27 and TRBJ2-1; 13 nucleotides align to TRBD2. The CDR3 has 18 amino acids. Germline V gene data show CDR1 as MNHEY and CDR2 as SMNVEV (reference sequence). With V trimmed by 5 bases and J by 3 bases, 10 bases remained unmatched. CDR3 residues: CASSPLTSGGIIYNEQFF. Written as DNA, the CDR3 is TGTGCCAGCAGTCCCCTGACTAGCGGGGGGATTATCTACAATGAGCAGTTCTTC.

This chain joins TRBV30 and TRBJ1-2, with 9 bases aligning to TRBD1. The J segment lost 4 bases and the V segment lost 2 bases, leaving 5 bases of the junction unmatched. Germline V gene sequence: CDR1 GTSNPN, CDR2 SVGIG (reference sequence). The CDR3 runs 14 residues. The CDR3 reads CAWSISDRGYGYTF. DNA of the CDR3: TGTGCCTGGAGTATATCGGACAGGGGCTATGGCTACACCTTC.

The J gene is TRBJ2-3, the V gene TRBV6-6; the D gene is possibly TRBD2 (5 bases). Deletions cut 5 bases from V and 9 bases from J, with 18 bases between. The CDR3 sequence is 14 residues long. The germline gives CDR1 MNHNY, CDR2 SVGAGI (reference sequence). DNA for the CDR3: TGTGCCAGCAGTCCTTTACTAGAGACCGAGACGCAGTATTTT. Its translation: CASSPLLETETQYF.

This chain joins TRBV9 and TRBJ2-3; 11 bases agree with TRBD2. This CDR3 has 15 residues. V shed 4 bases and J 2 bases; nucleotides not matched to a gene: 3. Per germline, CDR1 SGDLS and CDR2 YYNGEE. The CDR3, as DNA: TGTGCCAGCAGCACACTAGCGGGAGACACAGATACGCAGTATTTT. Its translation is CASSTLAGDTDTQYF.

The CDR3 DNA is TGTGCCAGCAGTGAATCGGGGTATGGCTACACCTTC. The encoded protein is CASSESGYGYTF. The chain uses TRBV6-1 and TRBJ1-2; D call uncertain. V was cut by 2 bases and J by 5 bases, with 6 bases left in between. Germline CDR1 is MNHNS and CDR2 is SASEGT. This CDR3 is built from 12 residues.

V is TRBV19 and J is TRBJ1-4; D not certain. V was cut by 6 bases and J by 0 bases, with 11 bases left in between. This CDR3 has 15 amino acids. CDR1 and CDR2 from the germline V gene are LNHDA and SQIVND (reference sequence). CDR3 loop: CASRKQHSTNEKLFF. CDR3 sequence (DNA): TGTGCCAGTAGGAAACAGCATTCAACTAATGAAAAACTGTTTTTT.

This sequence joins TRBV10-1 and TRBJ2-3, with D maybe TRBD2 (5 bases). CDR1 is WNHNN and CDR2 is SYGVQD in the germline V gene (reference sequence). The CDR3 is made up of 12 amino acids. V was shortened by 6 bases and J by 6 bases, with 10 bases between the two germline ends. The CDR3 reads CASRDSGDTQYF. In DNA form, the CDR3 reads TGCGCCAGCAGGGACTCTGGGGATACGCAGTATTTT.